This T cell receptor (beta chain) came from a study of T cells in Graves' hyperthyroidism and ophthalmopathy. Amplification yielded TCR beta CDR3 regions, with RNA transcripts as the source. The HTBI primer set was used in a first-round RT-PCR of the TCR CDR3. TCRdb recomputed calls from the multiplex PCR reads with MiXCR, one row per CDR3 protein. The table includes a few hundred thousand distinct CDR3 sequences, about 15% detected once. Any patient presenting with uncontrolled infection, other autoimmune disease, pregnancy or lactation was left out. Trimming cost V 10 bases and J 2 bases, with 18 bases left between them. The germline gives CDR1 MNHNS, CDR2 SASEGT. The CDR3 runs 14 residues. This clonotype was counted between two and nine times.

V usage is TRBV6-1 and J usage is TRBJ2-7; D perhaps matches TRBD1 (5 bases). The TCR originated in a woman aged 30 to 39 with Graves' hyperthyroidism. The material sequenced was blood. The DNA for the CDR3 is TGTGCCACAAACCTAAGGGGATTTACCTACGAGCAGTACTTC. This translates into CATNLRGFTYEQYF.